This TCR beta chain was profiled in a study of T cell responses to AZD1222 COVID-19 vaccine (dated by TCRdb to 2020 to 2022). As for the study more broadly: Because spike-specific TCR depth and breadth did not differ between the two schedules, AZD1222 recipients who got a second dose at roughly 4 weeks were pooled with those who got a second dose at roughly 12 weeks. Trial participants were enrolled by age into 18-55, 56-69 and 70-plus year subgroups, with approximately 150, 30 and 60 TCR-sequenced participants respectively. A total of 233 trial participants underwent TCR sequencing, of whom about 210 had received two doses of AZD1222 and around 25 had received two doses of the MenACWY control vaccine. Here is what the overall study found, with its caveats: Vaccine-associated CD4 TCRs spanned the whole spike protein, with dominant responses in regions 160-218 and 743-854. Conclusions about previously exposed vaccinees were limited because only a handful of AZD1222 recipients were SARS-CoV-2 seropositive at baseline. Participants were mostly white British and included more females than males, and it was suggested by the authors that clonal diversity may have been underestimated. A significant rise in spike-specific TCR breadth and depth was observed after two AZD1222 doses relative to day 0 and relative to MenACWY recipients. In the small 56-69-year group, the increase in depth fell short of significance, most likely because of low power. Epitopes outside the regions mutated in the B.1.351 and B.1.1.7 variants were reportedly recognized by nearly half of the unique spike-specific TCRs. Because no day 14 peak-response samples were available, the repertoires could be characterized only after the peak T cell response.

V drops 0 bases and J drops 3 bases, leaving 9 bases in between. Its CDR3 holds 14 amino acids, cysteine through phenylalanine. Of the read, only the CDR3 DNA is kept; its 42 bases are in frame from base 1. CDR1 and CDR2 are read off the germline V gene (reference sequence) as LNHNV and YYDKDF. The CDR3 regions of human TCRbeta chains were analyzed by immunosequencing. The source study handled its data this way. Repertoire TCRs were checked for matches against a reference library of SARS-CoV-2-specific TCRs that had been generated using the MIRA antigen-specificity platform. Breadth was defined as the fraction of unique TCRs that were SARS-CoV-2-associated. Depth was defined as the fraction of total T cells that were SARS-CoV-2-associated. Using the MIRA data, each spike-specific TCR was mapped to the spike region that the TCR reacts to and placed in a CD4 or CD8 class. Log10-transformed breadth and depth values were compared by one-way ANOVA with Sidak's multiple comparisons tests. TCRdb stores this immuneACCESS table with in-frame sequences only. Part of the clones is absent; in the studies checked, under half of the shortfall reflects unresolved V genes, and no reason is known for the rest. The V and J calls and the clone size are those of that table, but D and trimming were determined from the DNA. This sample holds tens of thousands of clones; around 86% were observed only once. The top ten hold roughly a tenth of the sample.

As for this clone: Its antigen remains undetermined. Base qualities are not recorded, but no much larger clone differs from it by a single base.

What the time point label conveys for this sample: baseline before first vaccination. The vaccinee samples were drawn from two UK trials, COV001 and COV002, one of which was a single-blind randomized controlled phase 2/3 trial testing AZD1222 (ChAdOx1 nCoV-19) in healthy adults. For TCRbeta chain sequencing, PBMC samples from trial participants were taken at day 0 and at day 28 after the second dose. The specimen was peripheral blood, collected on day 0 of AZD1222 vaccination. The TCR comes from an adult in good health. The V and J genes are TRBV15 and TRBJ2-7; TRBD2 is a weak D gene call, 6 bases matching. The CDR3 region reads CATSRDLGGYEQYF. Read as DNA, the sequence is TGTGCCACCAGCAGAGATTTGGGGGGCTACGAGCAGTACTTC.